This passage covers 22 T cell receptor beta chains from one sample sequenced in a study of T cell responses to AZD1222 COVID-19 vaccine. Only in-frame clones appear in the TCRdb table, and some are missing; sequencing was by immunoSEQ multiplex PCR. Of 20,000 to 30,000 clones listed, around nine tenths are singletons. Sequenced material: peripheral blood, taken 28 days after the second AZD1222 dose. The receptors derive from an adult who received the AZD1222 COVID-19 vaccine.

V and J are TRBV7-3 and TRBJ2-1; TRBD1 matches at 7 bases. Germline CDR1 and CDR2: SGHTA and FQGTGA. There are 17 residues in the CDR3. V was clipped by 0 bases and J by 6 bases; unmatched bases: 11. CDR3 loop: CASSLTLGRGKGNEQFF. CDR3 nucleotide sequence: TGTGCCAGCAGCTTAACACTTGGCAGGGGGAAAGGCAATGAGCAGTTCTTC.

The rearrangement joins TRBV7-8 to TRBJ1-4, with a tentative D call TRBD1 (6 bases). Germline V gene sequence: CDR1 SGHVS, CDR2 FQNEAQ. V gave up 5 bases and J gave up 5 bases, with 15 bases separating them. CDR3 length: 15 residues. CDR3 amino acids: CASSGPRGGNEKLFF. The CDR3 coding sequence is TGTGCCAGCAGCGGACCGAGGGGGGGGAATGAAAAACTGTTTTTT.

This chain joins TRBV2 and TRBJ2-6, with D tentatively TRBD1 or TRBD2 (6 bases each). Germline CDR1 SNHLY, CDR2 FYNNEI. With 8 bases removed from V and 2 bases from J, the gap between germline ends came to 10 bases. This CDR3 has 14 residues. DNA for the CDR3: TGTGCCAGCTCAGGGGAGGCTGGGGCCAACGTCCTGACTTTC. It is translated as CASSGEAGANVLTF.

The V gene is TRBV19, the J gene TRBJ1-3, with 7 positions matching TRBD1. There are 15 residues in the CDR3. V dropped 5 bases and J dropped 0; count of bases not matched to a gene: 4. Germline assignment: CDR1 LNHDA and CDR2 SQIVND (reference sequence). CDR3 in DNA: TGTGCCAGTAGTCGGACAGGCGTCTCTGGAAACACCATATATTTT. Amino acids: CASSRTGVSGNTIYF.

The rearrangement links TRBV24-1 to TRBJ2-3; D assignment may be TRBD1 or TRBD2 (6 bases each). This CDR3 contains 16 residues. Trimming took off 5 bases at V and 4 bases at J, with 18 bases between the two ends. Germline lookup yields CDR1 KGHDR and CDR2 SFDVKD. As DNA, the CDR3 is TGTGCCACCAGTGGAACGACGGGGGCTGGAGCAGATACGCAGTATTTT. Translation gives CATSGTTGAGADTQYF.

J is TRBJ2-7 and V is TRBV11-2, with 8 bases identical to TRBD2. The V segment lost 5 bases and the J segment 6 bases; nucleotides outside the gene matches: 9. The CDR3 totals 14 residues. Germline CDR1 reads SGHAT; CDR2 reads FQNNGV. The CDR3 is CASSPRGGSSEQYF. The CDR3 DNA reads TGTGCCAGCAGCCCCCGGGGGGGATCTTCCGAGCAGTACTTC.

This clone was observed once. The CDR3 bases are TGTGCCACCAGTGATGGAAACGATATTGGGGACGGGGAGCTGTTTTTT. Protein: CATSDGNDIGDGELFF. The chain carries TRBV24-1 and TRBJ2-2; D remains ambiguous. This CDR3 spans 16 amino acids. V was clipped by 3 bases and J by 7 bases, with 17 bases between them. Per germline, CDR1 KGHDR and CDR2 SFDVKD.

The rearrangement uses TRBV27 and TRBJ2-3; D gene uncertain. V dropped 5 bases and J dropped 4 bases, with 19 bases sitting between them. Germline-derived CDR1 and CDR2 are MNHEY and SMNVEV (reference sequence). The CDR3 has 16 residues. The CDR3 reads CASSPGPLPAPDTQYF. The CDR3, as DNA: TGTGCCAGCAGTCCCGGACCCCTCCCAGCCCCAGATACGCAGTATTTT.

The chain carries TRBV20-1 and TRBJ1-1, with D unclear. Germline V lookup: CDR1 DFQATT, CDR2 SNEGSKA (reference sequence). The V and J ends lost 3 bases and 3 bases respectively, with 2 bases between them. The CDR3 is made up of 10 amino acids. The CDR3: CSARYTEAFF. The CDR3 DNA sequence: TGCAGTGCTAGGTACACTGAAGCTTTCTTT.

CDR3 DNA: TGTGCCAGTCCTCGGACTAGCGGGATTGGGGAGCAGTTCTTC. It is translated as CASPRTSGIGEQFF. This chain uses TRBV6-5 with TRBJ2-1; 12 positions agree with TRBD2. This CDR3 spans 14 amino acids. V trimming: 9 bases; J trimming: 10 bases; junction bases outside the gene matches: 10. Germline CDR1 MNHEY, CDR2 SVGAGI.

The V and J genes are TRBV18 and TRBJ2-7; 14 bases fit TRBD2. Germline-derived CDR1 and CDR2 are KGHSH and LQKENI. The junction had 7 bases not matched to a gene; V was cut back by 5 bases and J by 1 base. The CDR3 is made up of 17 amino acids. The CDR3 here is CASSTGLAGASSYEQYF. DNA of the CDR3: TGTGCCAGCTCAACGGGACTAGCGGGAGCGTCGTCCTACGAGCAGTACTTC. The entire variable domain, with the rest obtained from reference TRBV18 and TRBJ2-7, is as follows: NAGVMQNPRHLVRRRGQEARLRCSPMKGHSHVYWYRQLPEEGLKFMVYLQKENIIDESGMPKERFSAEFPKEGPSILRIQQVVRGDSAAYFCASSTGLAGASSYEQYFGPGTRLTVT.

The chain couples TRBV11-2 to TRBJ2-3; tentative D call: TRBD1 (5 bases). Germline loops: CDR1 SGHAT, CDR2 FQNNGV. The CDR3 has 13 amino acids. V lost 5 bases and J lost 2, with 8 bases in between. The CDR3 DNA is TGTGCCAGCAGCCCAGGGCCCACAGATACGCAGTATTTT. Amino acids: CASSPGPTDTQYF.

As regards this clone: This CDR3 fails to terminate in the conserved phenylalanine or tryptophan, so it likely reflects a read error. The DNA is left out, because the CDR3 cannot be placed on it with certainty; the CDR3 is given as TCRdb lists it. The J gene is TRBJ1-1, the V gene TRBV28; TRBD1, the table's D call, lacks a check against the DNA. Looked up from germline, CDR1 is MDHEN and CDR2 is SYDVKM. Ends included, the CDR3 has 13 residues. CDR3 amino acids: CASSSEQGGGLFY.

V usage is TRBV6-5 and J usage is TRBJ1-2; D is undetermined. This CDR3 comprises 10 residues. V lost 6 bases to trimming and J lost 8 bases, with 7 bases between them. Germline CDR1 is MNHEY and CDR2 is SVGAGI. CDR3 amino acids: CASSFRGYTF. CDR3 nucleotides: TGTGCCAGCAGCTTTAGAGGCTACACCTTC.

This clone came up once. The V and J genes are TRBV10-2 and TRBJ1-2; D remains unclear. Germline V gene lookup returns CDR1 WSHSY and CDR2 SAAADI. The CDR3 covers 12 residues. The V end lost 3 bases, the J end lost 6 bases, and 8 bases lay between the germline ends. CDR3 sequence reads: CASSDSRDGYTF. Here the CDR3 DNA reads TGCGCCAGCAGTGACAGTCGGGATGGCTACACCTTC.

The DNA for the CDR3 is TGTGCCAGCAGTGTGAGGACAGGGGGCGCGAAGACCCAGTACTTC. Translating it yields CASSVRTGGAKTQYF. This chain links TRBV2 with TRBJ2-5; TRBD1 agrees at 11 bases. The germline gives CDR1 SNHLY, CDR2 FYNNEI. This CDR3 spans 15 amino acids. V lost 4 bases and J lost 6; bases outside the gene matches: 7. Combining the CDR3 with reference TRBV2 and TRBJ2-5 gives the whole variable domain EPEVTQTPSHQVTQMGQEVILRCVPISNHLYFYWYRQILGQKVEFLVSFYNNEISEKSEIFDDQFSVERPDGSNFTLKIRSTKLEDSAMYFCASSVRTGGAKTQYFGPGTRLLVL.

This clone was counted only a few times. The rearrangement links TRBV11-2 to TRBJ2-7, with 8 bases matching TRBD1. With 5 bases clipped from V and 5 bases from J, the junction kept 2 bases outside the gene matches. The CDR3 covers 12 residues. Germline loops: CDR1 SGHAT, CDR2 FQNNGV. DNA for the CDR3: TGTGCCAGCAGCGAACAGGGGGACGAGCAGTACTTC. Its translation is CASSEQGDEQYF. Looking up the rest from reference TRBV11-2 and TRBJ2-7 gives the full variable domain: EAGVAQSPRYKIIEKRQSVAFWCNPISGHATLYWYQQILGQGPKLLIQFQNNGVVDDSQLPKDRFSAERLKGVDSTLKIQPAKLEDSAVYLCASSEQGDEQYFGPGTRLTVT.

The V gene is TRBV18, the J gene TRBJ2-2; 7 bases map to TRBD2. Germline assignment: CDR1 KGHSH and CDR2 LQKENI. CDR3 length: 16 residues. V shed 3 bases, J shed 7 bases, and the junction held 11 bases outside the gene matches. In DNA form, the CDR3 reads TGTGCCAGCTCACCCTGGGCTAGCGGTTTTTACGGGGAGCTGTTTTTT. Translating it yields CASSPWASGFYGELFF.

In its sample, this clone was seen once. The rearrangement uses TRBV2 and TRBJ2-5; no firm D call. Germline assignment: CDR1 SNHLY and CDR2 FYNNEI. V lost 9 bases and J 5 bases, leaving 13 bases between the germline ends. The CDR3 has 12 residues. DNA of the CDR3: TGTGCCAGTAATAGTGGGGTGGAGACCCAGTACTTC. Its translation: CASNSGVETQYF.

The V and J genes are TRBV24-1 and TRBJ2-7, with 10 bases aligning to TRBD1. The CDR3 loop spans 15 amino acids. V shed 3 bases, J shed 9 bases, and the junction held 10 bases outside the gene matches. Germline V CDR1 and CDR2: KGHDR, SFDVKD. In DNA, the CDR3 is TGTGCCACCAGTGATACCGGGACAGGGGATACGAGGCAGTACTTC. This encodes CATSDTGTGDTRQYF.

The chain links TRBV10-3 to TRBJ1-1; TRBD1 matches 7 bases. In germline, CDR1 is ENHRY, CDR2 SYGVKD. Losses at the gene ends were 8 bases for V and 2 bases for J; bases not matched to a gene: 5. CDR3 length equals 13 residues. The CDR3 bases are TGTGCCATCGGGACAGCCCTTAACACTGAAGCTTTCTTT. This gives the protein CAIGTALNTEAFF.

This clone was observed a handful of times. The V call is TRBV6-1, the J call TRBJ2-1; 9 nucleotides align to TRBD2. Germline CDR1 reads MNHNS; CDR2 reads SASEGT. With V trimmed by 3 bases and J by 5 bases, 5 bases remained unmatched. This CDR3 region has 15 residues. CDR3: CASSDAGGNNNEQFF. The CDR3 nucleotides read TGTGCCAGCAGTGATGCGGGAGGGAATAACAATGAGCAGTTCTTC.